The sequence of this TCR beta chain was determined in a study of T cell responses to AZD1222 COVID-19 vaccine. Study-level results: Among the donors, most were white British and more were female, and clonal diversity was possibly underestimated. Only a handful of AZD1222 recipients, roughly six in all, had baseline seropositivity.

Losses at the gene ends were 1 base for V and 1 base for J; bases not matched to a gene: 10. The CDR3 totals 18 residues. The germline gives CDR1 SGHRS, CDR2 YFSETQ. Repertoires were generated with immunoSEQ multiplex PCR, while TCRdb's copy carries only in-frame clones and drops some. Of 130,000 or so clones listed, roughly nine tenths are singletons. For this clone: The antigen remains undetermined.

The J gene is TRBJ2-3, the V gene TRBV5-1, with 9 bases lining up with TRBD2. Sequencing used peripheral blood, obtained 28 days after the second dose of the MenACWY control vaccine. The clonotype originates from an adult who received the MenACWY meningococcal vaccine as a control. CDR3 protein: CASSLSSGIRKGTDTQYF. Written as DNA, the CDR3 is TGCGCCAGCAGCTTGTCTAGCGGGATCCGAAAAGGCACAGATACGCAGTATTTT.